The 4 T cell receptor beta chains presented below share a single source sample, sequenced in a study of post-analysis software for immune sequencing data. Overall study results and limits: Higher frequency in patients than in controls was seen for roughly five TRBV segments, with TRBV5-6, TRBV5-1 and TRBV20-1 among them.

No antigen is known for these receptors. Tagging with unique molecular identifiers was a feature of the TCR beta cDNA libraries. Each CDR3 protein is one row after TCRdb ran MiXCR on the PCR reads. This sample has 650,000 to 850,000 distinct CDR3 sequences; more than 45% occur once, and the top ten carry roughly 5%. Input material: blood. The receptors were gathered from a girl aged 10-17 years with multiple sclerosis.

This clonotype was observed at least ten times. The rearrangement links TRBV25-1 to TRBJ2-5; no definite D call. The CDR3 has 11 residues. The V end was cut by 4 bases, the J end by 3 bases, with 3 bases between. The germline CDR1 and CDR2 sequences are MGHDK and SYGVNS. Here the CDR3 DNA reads TGTGCCAGCAGTGCAAAAGAGACCCAGTACTTC. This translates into CASSAKETQYF.

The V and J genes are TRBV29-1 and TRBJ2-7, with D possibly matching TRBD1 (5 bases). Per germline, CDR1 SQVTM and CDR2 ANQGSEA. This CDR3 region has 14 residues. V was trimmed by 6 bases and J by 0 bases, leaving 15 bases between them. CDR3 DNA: TGCAGCGTCGAGACAGAGAAGAGCTCCTACGAGCAGTACTTC. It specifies CSVETEKSSYEQYF.

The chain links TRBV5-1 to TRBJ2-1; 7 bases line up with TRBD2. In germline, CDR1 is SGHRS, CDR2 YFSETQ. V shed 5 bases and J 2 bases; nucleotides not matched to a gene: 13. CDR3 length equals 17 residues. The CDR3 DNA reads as TGCGCCAGCAGTACGAAGGGAGGGAGTAAGGCCTACAATGAGCAGTTCTTC. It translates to CASSTKGGSKAYNEQFF.

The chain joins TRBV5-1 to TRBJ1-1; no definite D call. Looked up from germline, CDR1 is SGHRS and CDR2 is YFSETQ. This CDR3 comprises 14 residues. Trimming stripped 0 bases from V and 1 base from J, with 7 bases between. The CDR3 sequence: CASSLEPANTEAFF. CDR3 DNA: TGCGCCAGCAGCTTGGAACCAGCGAACACTGAAGCTTTCTTT.